The 27 T cell receptor beta chains below were found in one sample sequenced in a study of blood T cell repertoires in COVID-19. Libraries were prepared by immunoSEQ multiplex PCR; TCRdb keeps only in-frame clonotypes and omits some of them. The sample carries about 120,000 clones, 80% recorded once. Sequenced: peripheral blood. The source is a man between 65 and 85 years old with acute or convalescent COVID-19.

This clone was found a few times. The CDR3 spells CASSLGDRGYETQYF. The CDR3 DNA sequence: TGCGCCAGCAGCTTGGGTGACAGGGGGTACGAGACCCAGTACTTC. V gene TRBV5-1 combines with J gene TRBJ2-5, with 9 bases aligning to TRBD1. The V and J ends lost 0 bases and 5 bases, in that order; junction bases with no gene match: 5. This CDR3 spans 15 amino acids. Germline V gene data show CDR1 as SGHRS and CDR2 as YFSETQ.

The V and J genes are TRBV5-1 and TRBJ1-1; 7 bases agree with TRBD1. V shed 4 bases and J 3 bases; nucleotides not matched to a gene: 9. The CDR3 runs to 15 residues. Germline V gene data show CDR1 as SGHRS and CDR2 as YFSETQ. In DNA form, the CDR3 reads TGCGCCAGCAGCCCCTACAGGGGCGGGGACACTGAAGCTTTCTTT. Its translation: CASSPYRGGDTEAFF.

The J gene is TRBJ2-7, the V gene TRBV4-1, with a tentative D call TRBD2 (5 bases). Germline V gene lookup returns CDR1 MGHRA and CDR2 YSYEKL. Trimming shortened V by 1 base and J by 0 bases, and 16 bases separated the two germline ends. The CDR3 consists of 17 residues. Here the CDR3 reads CASSQGTPVESSYEQYF. CDR3 DNA: TGCGCCAGCAGCCAAGGGACTCCCGTCGAGAGCTCCTACGAGCAGTACTTC.

V and J are TRBV6-5 and TRBJ1-4; TRBD1 matches at 7 bases. This CDR3 has 15 amino acids. Germline V gene data show CDR1 as MNHEY and CDR2 as SVGAGI. J lost 8 bases, V lost 4 bases, and 10 bases had no gene match. CDR3 sequence (DNA): TGTGCCAGCAGTTCCCTTACAGGGGTGAGGGAAAAACTGTTTTTT. Translation gives CASSSLTGVREKLFF.

The CDR3 coding sequence is TGTGCAAGTCGCCCCCCCCCAGGGAAAGGTGACTATGGCTACACCTTC. This sequence encodes CASRPPPGKGDYGYTF. The chain couples TRBV12-2 to TRBJ1-2; TRBD1 reflects the table's D call only, with no check against the DNA. TRBV12-2 is a known pseudogene. The CDR3 sequence is 16 residues long.

The rearrangement links TRBV27 to TRBJ2-4; a weak D match, TRBD2 (5 bases). CDR1 MNHEY and CDR2 SMNVEV come from the germline V gene (reference sequence). Trimming took 2 bases from V and 6 from J, leaving 20 bases between them. The CDR3 runs to 17 residues. The CDR3 region is CASSLGYVGKGRNIQYF. The DNA of the CDR3 is TGTGCCAGCAGTTTAGGATATGTGGGCAAAGGGAGAAACATTCAGTACTTC.

This clone was found a few times. DNA of the CDR3: TGTGCCAGCAGTTGGGGGCAGGGAACGCGGCAGCCCCAGCATTTT. Translation gives CASSWGQGTRQPQHF. V and J are TRBV6-2 or TRBV6-3 and TRBJ1-5; D might be TRBD1 (6 bases). The CDR3 contains 15 residues. Trimming left V 4 bases short and J 7 bases short, with 17 bases between. The germline gives CDR1 MNHEY, CDR2 SVGEGT.

This chain joins TRBV14 and TRBJ2-1; D perhaps matches TRBD1 (6 bases). Between the trimmed V and J ends, which lost 1 base and 6 bases, there was a span of 13 bases. CDR1 is SGHDN and CDR2 is FVKESK in the germline V gene. The CDR3 contains 15 residues. CDR3 region: CASSQAGGNFNEQFF. CDR3 bases: TGTGCCAGCAGCCAAGCTGGGGGCAATTTCAATGAGCAGTTCTTC.

A few counts support this clone. The chain recombines TRBV6-1 with TRBJ2-3; 10 nucleotides match TRBD1. The germline CDR1 and CDR2 sequences are MNHNS and SASEGT. CDR3 size: 14 residues. V shed 3 bases, J shed 4 bases, and the junction held 1 base outside the gene matches. The CDR3 reads CASSEGTGADTQYF. CDR3 in DNA: TGTGCCAGCAGTGAGGGGACAGGGGCAGATACGCAGTATTTT.

The CDR3 spells CASSEATGYEQYF. CDR3 bases: TGTGCCAGCAGTGAAGCGACAGGCTACGAGCAGTACTTC. The chain employs TRBV2 and TRBJ2-7; tentative D call: TRBD1 (6 bases). Germline V CDR1 and CDR2: SNHLY, FYNNEI. The V end was cut by 0 bases, the J end by 3 bases, with 6 bases between. This CDR3 spans 13 amino acids.

The CDR3 is CAISVGQGSNQPQHF. DNA of the CDR3: TGTGCCATCAGCGTCGGACAGGGGAGCAATCAGCCCCAGCATTTT. The rearrangement links TRBV10-3 to TRBJ1-5, with 9 bases that match TRBD1. V lost 6 bases, J lost 1 base, and 4 bases stayed unmatched. CDR1 and CDR2 from the germline V gene are ENHRY and SYGVKD. CDR3 length equals 15 residues.

The genes are TRBV6-6 and TRBJ1-2, with 11 bases matching TRBD1. The CDR3 runs to 12 residues. Trimming took 5 bases from V and 7 from J; bases not matched to a gene: 0. Germline values: CDR1 MNHNY, CDR2 SVGAGI (reference sequence). DNA for the CDR3: TGTGCCAGCAGTGGGACAGGGGGTGGCTACACCTTC. Translating it yields CASSGTGGGYTF.

The CDR3 here is CASSMRGGSYNEQFF. The CDR3 bases are TGTGCCAGTAGTATGAGGGGGGGCTCCTACAATGAGCAGTTCTTC. The V gene is TRBV19, the J gene TRBJ2-1, with a possible D match to TRBD2 (7 bases). Trimming stripped 3 bases from V and 0 bases from J, with 9 bases between. CDR1 and CDR2 from the germline V gene are LNHDA and SQIVND (reference sequence). This CDR3 has 15 amino acids.

The chain uses TRBV4-2 and TRBJ2-3; TRBD2 matches at 8 bases. The germline V gene encodes CDR1 LGHNA and CDR2 YNFKEQ. This CDR3 region has 16 residues. V lost 4 bases, J lost 3 bases, and 9 bases stayed unmatched. CDR3 bases: TGTGCCAGCAGCCCCTCGGGAGGGGGTGGTACAGATACGCAGTATTTT. Amino acid sequence: CASSPSGGGGTDTQYF.

This sequence joins TRBV19 and TRBJ2-1; maybe TRBD2 (7 bases). This CDR3 is built from 14 residues. Germline V gene lookup returns CDR1 LNHDA and CDR2 SQIVND (reference sequence). This CDR3 reads CVTRRGGNYNEQFF. CDR3 sequence (DNA): TGTGTCACTCGGAGGGGGGGCAACTACAATGAGCAGTTCTTC.

V usage is TRBV28 and J usage is TRBJ1-1; TRBD1 is a possible D gene (5 bases). This CDR3 has 12 residues. Trimming cost V 6 bases and J 6 bases, with 11 bases left between them. Germline V gives CDR1 MDHEN, CDR2 SYDVKM. The CDR3 loop is CASSSRVAEAFF. The CDR3 nucleotides are TGTGCCAGCAGCTCCAGGGTTGCTGAAGCTTTCTTT.

The chain has TRBV11-3 and TRBJ2-1; D possibly corresponds to TRBD2 (6 bases). Trimming stripped 1 base from V and 0 bases from J, with 10 bases between. The CDR3 is 16 residues long. Germline CDR1 is SGHNT and CDR2 is YENEEA. CDR3 amino acids: CASSLGAGSSYNEQFF. The CDR3 nucleotides are TGTGCCAGCAGCTTAGGTGCGGGGAGCTCCTACAATGAGCAGTTCTTC.

The genes are TRBV19 and TRBJ2-3, with a weak D call TRBD1 (6 bases). The CDR3 is made up of 16 amino acids. CDR1 and CDR2 from the germline V gene are LNHDA and SQIVND (reference sequence). Trimming took 3 bases from V and 0 from J, leaving 13 bases between them. CDR3 DNA: TGTGCCAGTAGTATCGGACAGACAATTAGCACAGATACGCAGTATTTT. It yields the protein CASSIGQTISTDTQYF.

The rearrangement joins TRBV5-4 to TRBJ2-2; TRBD1 aligns across 8 bases. Per the germline V gene, CDR1 is SGHNT and CDR2 is YYREEE (reference sequence). The CDR3 spans 15 residues. The V gene end was trimmed by 0 bases and the J gene end by 7 bases; junction bases not matched to a gene: 5. In nucleotides, the CDR3 is TGTGCCAGCAGCTTGGTTGGACAGGGAAACGGGGAGCTGTTTTTT. Residues: CASSLVGQGNGELFF.

CDR3 coding DNA: TGTGCCAGCAGCTTAGACAGGGGGTCGGTCACCTTC. Its translation is CASSLDRGSVTF. This chain connects TRBV7-2 to TRBJ1-2, with 8 bases that match TRBD1. Germline values: CDR1 SGHTA, CDR2 FQGNSA. CDR3 length: 12 amino acids. V lost 1 base and J lost 13; bases outside the gene matches: 5.

The chain carries TRBV6-6 and TRBJ1-1, with D possibly matching TRBD1 (5 bases). Germline V gene sequence: CDR1 MNHNY, CDR2 SVGAGI (reference sequence). The CDR3 runs 14 residues. Trimming left V 0 bases short and J 5 bases short, with 10 bases between. The CDR3 DNA is TGTGCCAGCAGTTACTCGGCGGGGGGGACTGAAGCTTTCTTT. As protein: CASSYSAGGTEAFF.

The V and J genes are TRBV5-1 and TRBJ1-2, with TRBD1 matching over 12 bases. The J segment lost 6 bases and the V segment lost 3 bases, leaving 9 bases of the junction unmatched. There are 16 residues in the CDR3. Germline V gene sequence: CDR1 SGHRS, CDR2 YFSETQ. The CDR3 sequence is CASSSTGTGGADGYTF. Written as DNA, the CDR3 is TGCGCCAGCAGCTCAACCGGGACAGGGGGCGCGGATGGCTACACCTTC.

This chain uses TRBV5-4 with TRBJ1-1, with TRBD1 identical over 8 bases. The CDR3 consists of 14 residues. The V gene's germline CDR1 is SGHNT and CDR2 YYREEE (reference sequence). Trimming took 4 bases from V and 8 from J; bases not matched to a gene: 10. This CDR3 is CASSPTGATWEAFF. CDR3 bases: TGTGCCAGCAGCCCGACAGGGGCCACCTGGGAAGCTTTCTTT.

The CDR3 DNA sequence: TGTGCCAGCAGTTTCGGCAGGGTCGCTGAAGCTTTCTTT. Encoded protein: CASSFGRVAEAFF. The V gene is TRBV12-3 or TRBV12-4, the J gene TRBJ1-1, with D maybe TRBD1 (5 bases). V gave up 3 bases and J gave up 6 bases, with 11 bases separating them. The CDR3 runs 13 residues.

The chain uses TRBV4-2 and TRBJ1-1; D remains ambiguous. Germline V CDR1 and CDR2: LGHNA, YNFKEQ. The V end was cut by 0 bases, the J end by 1 base, with 6 bases between. The CDR3 runs to 14 residues. CDR3 in amino acids: CASSQDRENTEAFF. The CDR3, as DNA: TGTGCCAGCAGCCAAGATAGAGAGAACACTGAAGCTTTCTTT.

This chain joins TRBV5-4 and TRBJ1-2; D ambiguous. In germline, CDR1 is SGHNT, CDR2 YYREEE (reference sequence). V was clipped by 0 bases and J by 6 bases, with 6 bases between them. The CDR3 sequence is 12 residues long. Written as DNA, the CDR3 is TGTGCCAGCAGCTTGGGGTTAGATGGCTACACCTTC. It specifies CASSLGLDGYTF.

V is TRBV15 and J is TRBJ2-1; TRBD2 matches 8 bases. The germline CDR1 and CDR2 sequences are LNHNV and YYDKDF (reference sequence). The CDR3 covers 16 residues. The ends lost 0 bases at V and 4 bases at J; junction bases unmatched: 5. CDR3 sequence: CATSRDPSGGYNEQFF. The CDR3, as DNA: TGTGCCACCAGCAGAGATCCAAGCGGGGGTTACAATGAGCAGTTCTTC.